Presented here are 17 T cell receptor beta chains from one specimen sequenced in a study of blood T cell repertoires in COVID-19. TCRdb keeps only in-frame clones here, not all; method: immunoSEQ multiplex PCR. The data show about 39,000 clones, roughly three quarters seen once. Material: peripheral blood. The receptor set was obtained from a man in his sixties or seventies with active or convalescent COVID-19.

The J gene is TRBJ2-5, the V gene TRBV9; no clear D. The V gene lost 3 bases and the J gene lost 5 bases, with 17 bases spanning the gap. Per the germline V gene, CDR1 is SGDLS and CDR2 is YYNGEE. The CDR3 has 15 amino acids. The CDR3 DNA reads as TGTGCCAGCAGCGCCTTACATACAGTTGCTGAGACCCAGTACTTC. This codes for CASSALHTVAETQYF.

The CDR3 sequence: CASSQGQDYEQYF. CDR3 in DNA: TGTGCCAGCAGCCAAGGGCAGGACTACGAGCAGTACTTC. This sequence joins TRBV14 and TRBJ2-7; no firm D call. There are 13 residues in the CDR3. V lost 1 base and J lost 3, with 7 bases in between. CDR1 is SGHDN, CDR2 FVKESK, per germline.

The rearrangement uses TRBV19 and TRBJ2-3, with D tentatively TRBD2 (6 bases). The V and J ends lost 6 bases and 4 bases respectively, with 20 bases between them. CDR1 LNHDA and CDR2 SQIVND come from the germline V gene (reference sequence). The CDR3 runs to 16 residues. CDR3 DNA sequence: TGTGCCAGTAGAGGGATCGGTAGCGGAAACTCAGATACGCAGTATTTT. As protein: CASRGIGSGNSDTQYF.

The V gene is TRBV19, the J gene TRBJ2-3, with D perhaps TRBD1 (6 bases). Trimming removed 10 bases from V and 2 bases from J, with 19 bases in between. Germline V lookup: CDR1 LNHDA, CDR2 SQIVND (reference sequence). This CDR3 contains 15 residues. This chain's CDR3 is CATRDTWRNTDTQYF. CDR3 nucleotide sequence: TGTGCCACCCGGGACACCTGGAGAAACACAGATACGCAGTATTTT.

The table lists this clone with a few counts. DNA of the CDR3: TGTGCCAGCATGGGACAGAACGTACGGGAGCAGTACTTC. This encodes CASMGQNVREQYF. The chain recombines TRBV2 with TRBJ2-7; 7 bases match TRBD1. CDR1 SNHLY and CDR2 FYNNEI come from the germline V gene. This CDR3 is 13 amino acids long. J gave up 7 bases and V 7 bases, and 10 bases lay outside the gene matches.

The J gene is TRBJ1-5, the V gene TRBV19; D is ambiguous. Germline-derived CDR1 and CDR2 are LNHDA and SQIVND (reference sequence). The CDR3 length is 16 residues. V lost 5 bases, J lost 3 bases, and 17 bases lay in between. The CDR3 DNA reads TGTGCCAGTAGTGCAGGCCGGGAAAAACCCAATCAGCCCCAGCATTTT. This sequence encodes CASSAGREKPNQPQHF.

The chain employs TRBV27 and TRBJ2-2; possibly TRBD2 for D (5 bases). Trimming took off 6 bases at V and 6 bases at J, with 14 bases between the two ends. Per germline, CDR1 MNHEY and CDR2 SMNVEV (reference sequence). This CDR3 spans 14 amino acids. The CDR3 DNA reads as TGTGCCAGCAGAACCGGGATCACGTCCGGGGAGCTGTTTTTT. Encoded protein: CASRTGITSGELFF.

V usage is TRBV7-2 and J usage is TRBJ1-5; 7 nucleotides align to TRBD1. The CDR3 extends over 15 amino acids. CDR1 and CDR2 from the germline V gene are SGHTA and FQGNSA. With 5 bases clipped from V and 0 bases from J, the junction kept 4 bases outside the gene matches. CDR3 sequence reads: CASSPGGYSNQPQHF. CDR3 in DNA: TGTGCCAGCAGCCCAGGGGGGTATAGCAATCAGCCCCAGCATTTT.

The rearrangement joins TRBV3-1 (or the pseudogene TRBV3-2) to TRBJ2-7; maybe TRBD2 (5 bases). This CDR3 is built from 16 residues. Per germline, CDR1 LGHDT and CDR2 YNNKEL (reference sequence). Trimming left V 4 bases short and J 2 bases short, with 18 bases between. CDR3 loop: CASSPRLRAEAYEQYF. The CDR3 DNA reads TGTGCCAGCAGCCCGCGTCTCCGGGCGGAGGCCTACGAGCAGTACTTC.

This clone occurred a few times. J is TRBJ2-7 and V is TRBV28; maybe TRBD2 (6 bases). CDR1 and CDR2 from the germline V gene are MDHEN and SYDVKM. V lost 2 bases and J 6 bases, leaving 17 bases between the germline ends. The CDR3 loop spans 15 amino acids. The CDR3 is CASSLGGTEGSEQYF. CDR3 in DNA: TGTGCCAGCAGTTTAGGGGGGACGGAGGGGTCCGAGCAGTACTTC.

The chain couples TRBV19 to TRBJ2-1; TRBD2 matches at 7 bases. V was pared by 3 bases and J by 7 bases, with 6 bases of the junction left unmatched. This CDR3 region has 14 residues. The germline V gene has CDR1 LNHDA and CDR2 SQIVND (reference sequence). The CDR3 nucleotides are TGTGCCAGTAGTATCCAGCGGGGTGGGAATGAGCAGTTCTTC. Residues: CASSIQRGGNEQFF.

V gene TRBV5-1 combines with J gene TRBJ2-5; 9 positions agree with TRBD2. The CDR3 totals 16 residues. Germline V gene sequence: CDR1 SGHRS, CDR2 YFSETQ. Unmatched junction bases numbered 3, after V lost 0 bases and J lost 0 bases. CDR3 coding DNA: TGCGCCAGCAGCTTGGAGCCTAGCGGGGACCAAGAGACCCAGTACTTC. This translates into CASSLEPSGDQETQYF.

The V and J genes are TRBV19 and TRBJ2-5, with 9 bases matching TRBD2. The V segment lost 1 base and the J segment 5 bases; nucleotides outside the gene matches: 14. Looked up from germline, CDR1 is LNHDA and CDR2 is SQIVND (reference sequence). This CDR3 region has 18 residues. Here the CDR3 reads CASSIVPSGGTYRETQYF. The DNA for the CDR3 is TGTGCCAGTAGTATAGTTCCCAGCGGGGGGACTTATAGGGAGACCCAGTACTTC.

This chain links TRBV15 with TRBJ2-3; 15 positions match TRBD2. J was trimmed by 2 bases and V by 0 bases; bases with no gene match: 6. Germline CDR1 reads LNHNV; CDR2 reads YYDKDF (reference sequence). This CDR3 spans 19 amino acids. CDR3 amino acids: CATSREGTSGGLYTDTQYF. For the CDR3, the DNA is TGTGCCACCAGCAGAGAAGGGACTAGCGGGGGGCTTTACACAGATACGCAGTATTTT.

For the CDR3, the DNA is TGTGCCAGCAGCTTAGACAGAGGGACTGAAGCTTTCTTT. It encodes CASSLDRGTEAFF. This sequence joins TRBV7-7 and TRBJ1-1, with unresolved D. V was clipped by 1 base and J by 5 bases, with 8 bases between them. Germline lookup yields CDR1 SSHAT and CDR2 FNYEAQ (reference sequence). The CDR3 totals 13 residues.

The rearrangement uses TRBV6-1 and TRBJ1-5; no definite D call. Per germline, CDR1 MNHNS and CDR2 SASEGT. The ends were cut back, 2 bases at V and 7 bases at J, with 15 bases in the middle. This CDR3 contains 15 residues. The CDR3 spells CASSELLTEGQPQHF. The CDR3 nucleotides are TGTGCCAGCAGTGAACTGTTAACAGAGGGCCAGCCCCAGCATTTT.

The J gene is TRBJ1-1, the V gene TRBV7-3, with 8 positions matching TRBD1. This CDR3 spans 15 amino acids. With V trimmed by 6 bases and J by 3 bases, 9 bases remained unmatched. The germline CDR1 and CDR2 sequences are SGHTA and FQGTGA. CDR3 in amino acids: CASRVTGEGDTEAFF. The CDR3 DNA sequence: TGTGCCAGCAGAGTGACAGGGGAGGGGGACACTGAAGCTTTCTTT.